Each of the 5 T cell receptor beta chains below was sequenced from the same sample in a study of T cell responses to AZD1222 COVID-19 vaccine. The repertoire was sequenced with immunoSEQ multiplex PCR; TCRdb's copy has only in-frame clones and lacks some. The sample contains around 140,000 clones, roughly 90% of which appear only once. Sample: peripheral blood, taken 28 days after the second AZD1222 dose. These receptors originate from an adult who received the AZD1222 COVID-19 vaccine.

The chain links TRBV4-3 to TRBJ2-5, with a tentative D call TRBD1 (5 bases). Deletions cut 5 bases from V and 2 bases from J, with 15 bases between. Germline V CDR1 and CDR2: LGHNA, YSLEER. The CDR3 length is 15 residues. CDR3 loop: CASSWGTAPQETQYF. The CDR3 DNA reads as TGCGCCAGCAGCTGGGGCACCGCACCACAAGAGACCCAGTACTTC.

This clone showed up just once. The chain uses TRBV29-1 and TRBJ1-4; D is possibly TRBD1 (5 bases). This CDR3 is built from 11 residues. The germline V and J ends were trimmed by 3 bases and 8 bases, with 7 bases remaining between them. Germline lookup yields CDR1 SQVTM and CDR2 ANQGSEA. As DNA, the CDR3 is TGCAGCGTTGAGAGGGGCGAAAAACTGTTTTTT. Amino acids: CSVERGEKLFF.

The rearrangement joins TRBV7-2 to TRBJ1-2; 8 positions match TRBD1. The CDR3 is 14 residues long. Germline loops: CDR1 SGHTA, CDR2 FQGNSA. V lost 6 bases, J lost 3 bases, and 6 bases stayed unmatched. CDR3 sequence (DNA): TGTGCCAGCAGTACCGACAGGGGATACTATGGCTACACCTTC. Its translation is CASSTDRGYYGYTF. The full variable domain, completed using reference TRBV7-2 and TRBJ1-2, is GAGVSQSPSNKVTEKGKDVELRCDPISGHTALYWYRQSLGQGLEFLIYFQGNSAPDKSGLPSDRFSAERTGGSVSTLTIQRTQQEDSAVYLCASSTDRGYYGYTFGSGTRLTVV.

J is TRBJ1-6 and V is TRBV2; D not certain. This CDR3 contains 12 residues. CDR1 SNHLY and CDR2 FYNNEI come from the germline V gene. Trimming left V 5 bases short and J 11 bases short, with 10 bases between. Here the CDR3 reads CASSPRGPPLHF. The CDR3 DNA reads TGTGCCAGCAGTCCCCGCGGACCACCCCTCCACTTT.

The rearrangement joins TRBV14 to TRBJ2-3, with TRBD1 matching 9 bases. Trimming took 6 bases from V and 12 from J; bases not matched to a gene: 7. The germline gives CDR1 SGHDN, CDR2 FVKESK. CDR3 length: 12 amino acids. CDR3 loop: CASSLGQGHQYF. The CDR3 bases are TGTGCCAGCAGTCTAGGACAGGGGCACCAGTATTTT. The full variable domain, rest sourced from reference TRBV14 and TRBJ2-3, is EAGVTQFPSHSVIEKGQTVTLRCDPISGHDNLYWYRRVMGKEIKFLLHFVKESKQDESGMPNNRFLAERTGGTYSTLKVQPAELEDSGVYFCASSLGQGHQYFGPGTRLTVL.